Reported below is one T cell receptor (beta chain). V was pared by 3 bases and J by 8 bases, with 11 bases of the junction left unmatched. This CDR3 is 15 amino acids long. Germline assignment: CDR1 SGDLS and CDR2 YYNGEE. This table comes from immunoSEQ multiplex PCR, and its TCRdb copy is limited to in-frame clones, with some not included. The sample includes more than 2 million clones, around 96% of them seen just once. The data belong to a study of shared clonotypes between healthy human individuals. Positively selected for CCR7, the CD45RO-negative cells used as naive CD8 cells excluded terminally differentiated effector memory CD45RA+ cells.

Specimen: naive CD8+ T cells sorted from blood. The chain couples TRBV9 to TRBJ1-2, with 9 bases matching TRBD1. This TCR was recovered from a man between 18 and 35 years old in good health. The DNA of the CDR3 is TGTGCCAGCAGCGCCTTACAGGGGGCATTGGAGGGCTACACCTTC. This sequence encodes CASSALQGALEGYTF.